The 27 T cell receptor beta chains reported below all come from one sample, sequenced in a study of shared clonotypes between healthy human individuals. Produced via immunoSEQ multiplex PCR; TCRdb's table is partial and in-frame only. The repertoire holds a few million clones, with roughly 95% as singletons. Sequencing was done on a sample of naive CD4+ T cells sorted from blood. This sample's subset: CD45RA+ positively selected. These receptors came from a man in his late teens or twenties in good health.

V usage is TRBV9 and J usage is TRBJ2-2; either TRBD1 or TRBD2 may supply D (6 bases each). V was pared by 2 bases and J by 5 bases, with 16 bases between. Per the germline V gene, CDR1 is SGDLS and CDR2 is YYNGEE. CDR3 length: 16 amino acids. The CDR3 spells CASSVTLGGPTGELFF. DNA for the CDR3: TGTGCCAGCAGCGTTACTTTAGGGGGGCCGACCGGGGAGCTGTTTTTT.

Here the CDR3 reads CASSLTFGTQYF. CDR3 in DNA: TGTGCCAGCAGCTTAACGTTTGGTACGCAGTATTTT. The chain has TRBV7-3 and TRBJ2-3; D call uncertain. The germline V gene has CDR1 SGHTA and CDR2 FQGTGA. V was clipped by 0 bases and J by 8 bases, with 6 bases between them. The CDR3 has 12 amino acids. Combining the CDR3 with reference TRBV7-3 and TRBJ2-3 gives the whole variable domain GAGVSQTPSNKVTEKGKYVELRCDPISGHTALYWYRQSLGQGPEFLIYFQGTGAADDSGLPNDRFFAVRPEGSVSTLKIQRTERGDSAVYLCASSLTFGTQYFGPGTRLTVL.

V usage is TRBV18 and J usage is TRBJ2-7, with TRBD2 as a possible D gene (5 bases). The germline V gene encodes CDR1 KGHSH and CDR2 LQKENI. CDR3 length: 13 residues. Trimming took 6 bases from V and 5 from J, leaving 14 bases between them. CDR3 protein: CASSPSEGNEQYF. The CDR3 DNA is TGTGCCAGCTCTCCCAGTGAGGGAAACGAGCAGTACTTC.

The gene calls are TRBV5-8 and TRBJ1-5; maybe TRBD1 (6 bases). This CDR3 is built from 16 residues. CDR1 is SGHTS and CDR2 is YDEGEE in the germline V gene. Trimming cost V 0 bases and J 3 bases, with 13 bases left between them. The chain's CDR3 is CASSLGRGIINQPQHF. CDR3 bases: TGTGCCAGCAGCTTGGGGAGGGGGATCATCAATCAGCCCCAGCATTTT. Combining the CDR3 with reference TRBV5-8 and TRBJ1-5 gives the whole variable domain EAGVTQSPTHLIKTRGQQATLRCSPISGHTSVYWYQQALGLGLQFLLWYDEGEERNRGNFPPRFSGRQFPNYSSELNVNALELEDSALYLCASSLGRGIINQPQHFGDGTRLSIL.

The chain carries TRBV5-1 and TRBJ2-1; D may be TRBD1 or TRBD2 (6 bases each). V was clipped by 2 bases and J by 3 bases, with 12 bases between them. The CDR3 sequence is 15 residues long. The germline CDR1 and CDR2 sequences are SGHRS and YFSETQ. The CDR3 DNA sequence: TGCGCCAGCAGCTTAAGGGGGGATATCTACAATGAGCAGTTCTTC. This translates into CASSLRGDIYNEQFF.

Comments on this clone: The sample carries other DNA sequences with the same CDR3. The CDR3 DNA reads TGTGCCAGCAGTTACTCGATTTCACCCCTCCACTTT. As protein: CASSYSISPLHF. The chain is built from TRBV6-5 and TRBJ1-6; D is uncertain. Looked up from germline, CDR1 is MNHEY and CDR2 is SVGAGI. The CDR3 is 12 amino acids. The V and J ends lost 0 bases and 9 bases respectively, with 3 bases between them.

The chain couples TRBV9 to TRBJ1-1; 9 nucleotides match TRBD1. With V trimmed by 4 bases and J by 3 bases, 13 bases remained unmatched. The CDR3 has 17 residues. The germline V gene has CDR1 SGDLS and CDR2 YYNGEE. CDR3 region: CASSPHMGRTGDTEAFF. The CDR3 nucleotides are TGTGCCAGCAGCCCCCACATGGGAAGGACAGGGGACACTGAAGCTTTCTTT.

J is TRBJ2-2 and V is TRBV5-6, with D unresolved. Germline V gene lookup returns CDR1 SGHDT and CDR2 YYEEEE. Trimming stripped 1 base from V and 2 bases from J, with 6 bases between. CDR3 size: 14 residues. This chain's CDR3 is CASSLRLNTGELFF. CDR3 sequence (DNA): TGTGCCAGCAGCTTGAGACTTAACACCGGGGAGCTGTTTTTT. Based on the CDR3 plus reference TRBV5-6 and TRBJ2-2, the full variable domain is DAGVTQSPTHLIKTRGQQVTLRCSPKSGHDTVSWYQQALGQGPQFIFQYYEEEERQRGNFPDRFSGHQFPNYSSELNVNALLLGDSALYLCASSLRLNTGELFFGEGSRLTVL.

The rearrangement joins TRBV5-6 to TRBJ2-2, with 7 bases matching TRBD1. CDR3 length: 16 residues. The V gene's germline CDR1 is SGHDT and CDR2 YYEEEE. V lost 4 bases to trimming and J lost 0 bases; unmatched junction nucleotides: 6. CDR3 sequence (DNA): TGTGCCAGCAGCACCGGGACAGTATCGAACACCGGGGAGCTGTTTTTT. This translates into CASSTGTVSNTGELFF.

The gene calls are TRBV15 and TRBJ1-5; 10 nucleotides agree with TRBD1. This CDR3 is built from 17 residues. Trimming took 5 bases from V and 1 from J; bases not matched to a gene: 8. Germline CDR1 and CDR2: LNHNV and YYDKDF (reference sequence). This CDR3 is CATSGRQGALSNQPQHF. The CDR3 coding sequence is TGTGCCACCAGCGGTAGACAGGGGGCTCTGAGCAATCAGCCCCAGCATTTT.

The rearrangement links TRBV10-3 to TRBJ2-5, with 14 nucleotides matching TRBD2. V lost 8 bases to trimming and J lost 5 bases; unmatched junction nucleotides: 7. The CDR3 runs 15 residues. CDR1 is ENHRY and CDR2 is SYGVKD in the germline V gene. The chain's CDR3 is CAIAGTSGSWETQYF. The CDR3 DNA sequence: TGTGCCATCGCGGGGACTAGCGGGAGCTGGGAGACCCAGTACTTC.

The rearrangement uses TRBV5-4 and TRBJ1-6; the D gene is possibly TRBD1 (5 bases). Per germline, CDR1 SGHNT and CDR2 YYREEE (reference sequence). This CDR3 region has 14 residues. Trimming removed 2 bases from V and 7 bases from J, with 10 bases in between. CDR3 amino acids: CASSFSEGNSPLHF. In DNA form, the CDR3 reads TGTGCCAGCAGCTTTTCCGAGGGGAATTCACCCCTCCACTTT.

The chain couples TRBV9 to TRBJ2-5, with D uncertain. Trimming removed 3 bases at V and 5 bases at J, with 14 bases between. The CDR3 is 14 amino acids. Germline V gives CDR1 SGDLS, CDR2 YYNGEE. The CDR3 sequence: CASSATQLRETQYF. DNA for the CDR3: TGTGCCAGCAGCGCAACCCAGCTCCGGGAGACCCAGTACTTC.

This chain joins TRBV5-6 and TRBJ1-1; the D is unclear. Germline CDR1 SGHDT, CDR2 YYEEEE. The CDR3 length is 11 residues. V lost 7 bases to trimming and J lost 5 bases, with 9 bases between them. CDR3 nucleotides: TGTGCCAGCGAGGGTCGGACTGAAGCTTTCTTT. This translates into CASEGRTEAFF.

This chain links TRBV5-8 with TRBJ1-2; 7 bases line up with TRBD1. This CDR3 is 12 amino acids long. Per germline, CDR1 SGHTS and CDR2 YDEGEE. The trim removed 2 bases at V and 9 bases at J, leaving 4 bases unmatched. The DNA for the CDR3 is TGTGCCAGCAGCTTACAGGGGATACGCTACACCTTC. Residues: CASSLQGIRYTF.

The V gene is TRBV5-1, the J gene TRBJ2-5; unclear D gene. Trimming pared 3 bases from V and 0 bases from J, leaving 9 bases between. CDR1 is SGHRS, CDR2 YFSETQ, per germline. This CDR3 is 14 amino acids long. DNA for the CDR3: TGCGCCAGCAGCTCCCAAGTAAACCAAGAGACCCAGTACTTC. Translation: CASSSQVNQETQYF. The complete variable domain, with remaining parts taken from reference TRBV5-1 and TRBJ2-5, reads KAGVTQTPRYLIKTRGQQVTLSCSPISGHRSVSWYQQTPGQGLQFLFEYFSETQRNKGNFPGRFSGRQFSNSRSEMNVSTLELGDSALYLCASSSQVNQETQYFGPGTRLLVL.

V usage is TRBV6-6 and J usage is TRBJ1-1, with TRBD1 as a possible D gene (5 bases). Germline V lookup: CDR1 MNHNY, CDR2 SVGAGI (reference sequence). With 6 bases removed from V and 2 bases from J, the gap between germline ends came to 13 bases. The CDR3 has 14 amino acids. The CDR3 DNA sequence: TGTGCCAGCAGGGTGGACATTTCAAACACTGAAGCTTTCTTT. Encoded protein: CASRVDISNTEAFF.

The chain is built from TRBV11-3 and TRBJ2-1, with 8 positions matching TRBD1. CDR3 length equals 14 residues. The ends lost 10 bases at V and 8 bases at J; junction bases unmatched: 13. Germline lookup yields CDR1 SGHNT and CDR2 YENEEA. The DNA for the CDR3 is TGTGCCAAGTTACAGGGGGGACTTAACGATGAGCAGTTCTTC. Translated: CAKLQGGLNDEQFF. Using reference TRBV11-3 and TRBJ2-1 for the parts outside the CDR3, the full variable domain is EAGVVQSPRYKIIEKKQPVAFWCNPISGHNTLYWYLQNLGQGPELLIRYENEEAVDDSQLPKDRFSAERLKGVDSTLKIQPAELGDSAVYLCAKLQGGLNDEQFFGPGTRLTVL.

The chain employs TRBV9 and TRBJ1-4, with TRBD1 identical over 10 bases. Germline assignment: CDR1 SGDLS and CDR2 YYNGEE. J lost 10 bases, V lost 3 bases, and 15 bases had no gene match. CDR3 size: 17 residues. The CDR3 loop is CASSGPGTGEVRGKLFF. The CDR3 region has the DNA TGTGCCAGCAGCGGACCCGGGACAGGGGAAGTTAGGGGAAAACTGTTTTTT.

Details on this clone: Other DNA sequences from this sample encode an identical CDR3 as well. V gene TRBV2 combines with J gene TRBJ1-1; D unclear. Germline CDR1 SNHLY, CDR2 FYNNEI. The CDR3 extends over 13 amino acids. Trimming left V 4 bases short and J 0 bases short, with 6 bases between. Here the CDR3 reads CASSGEMNTEAFF. CDR3 coding DNA: TGTGCCAGCAGTGGAGAAATGAACACTGAAGCTTTCTTT.

The rearrangement uses TRBV28 and TRBJ2-7; 9 positions agree with TRBD1. Germline V gene data show CDR1 as MDHEN and CDR2 as SYDVKM. The CDR3 has 15 amino acids. V dropped 5 bases and J dropped 2; count of bases not matched to a gene: 7. The DNA of the CDR3 is TGTGCCAGCAGTCCCGGGACAGGGCCTCCCTACGAGCAGTACTTC. Encoded protein: CASSPGTGPPYEQYF.

The table lists this clone with a count of one. This sequence joins TRBV5-1 and TRBJ2-1; TRBD1 agrees at 8 bases. V was clipped by 4 bases and J by 9 bases; unmatched bases: 3. The CDR3 is 12 amino acids. Germline loops: CDR1 SGHRS, CDR2 YFSETQ. The CDR3 loop is CASSDTGGEQFF. The CDR3 region has the DNA TGCGCCAGCAGCGACACAGGGGGTGAGCAGTTCTTC.

This clone appeared a single time. J is TRBJ1-6 and V is TRBV7-2; a weak D match, TRBD1 (6 bases). Germline-derived CDR1 and CDR2 are SGHTA and FQGNSA. V dropped 1 base and J dropped 10 bases, with 11 bases sitting between them. This CDR3 has 14 amino acids. CDR3 sequence reads: CASSLDRVGSPLHF. In DNA, the CDR3 is TGTGCCAGCAGCTTAGACAGGGTAGGATCACCCCTCCACTTT.

The CDR3: CASSKDRGGAEQYF. The CDR3 bases are TGTGCCAGCAGTAAGGACAGAGGCGGGGCGGAGCAGTACTTC. The chain carries TRBV27 and TRBJ2-7; D may be TRBD1 or TRBD2 (6 bases each). Per the germline V gene, CDR1 is MNHEY and CDR2 is SMNVEV (reference sequence). V lost 5 bases and J lost 7, with 18 bases in between. The CDR3 loop spans 14 amino acids.

The chain is built from TRBV5-1 and TRBJ1-1, with 8 nucleotides matching TRBD1. The J segment lost 3 bases and the V segment lost 0 bases, leaving 7 bases of the junction unmatched. The CDR3 length is 16 residues. Germline CDR1 SGHRS, CDR2 YFSETQ. The CDR3 spells CASSLVAGGVYTEAFF. The DNA for the CDR3 is TGCGCCAGCAGCTTGGTAGCAGGGGGCGTGTACACTGAAGCTTTCTTT.

The V gene is TRBV12-2, the J gene TRBJ1-1; the table gives TRBD1 as D, unverified against the DNA. TRBV12-2 is a recognized pseudogene. This CDR3 has 16 residues. CDR3 coding DNA: TGTGCAAGTCGCTTAGGGCCAGGGACAGGGCACACTGAAGCTTTCTTT. Protein product: CASRLGPGTGHTEAFF.

This chain uses TRBV6-6 with TRBJ1-2; 10 nucleotides agree with TRBD1. V shed 7 bases, J shed 4 bases, and the junction held 6 bases outside the gene matches. Per germline, CDR1 MNHNY and CDR2 SVGAGI (reference sequence). The CDR3 has 14 residues. The CDR3 spells CASIRQGAGYGYTF. The CDR3 DNA is TGTGCCAGCATTCGACAGGGGGCAGGCTATGGCTACACCTTC.